This TCR beta chain was documented in a study of CD8 T cells in ankylosing spondylitis. Whole-study results and caveats: The study looked at matched synovial fluid samples from ankylosing spondylitis patients. Disease-linked clones were reported to be significantly enriched there. A subset of motif variants has previously been described in the synovial fluid and blood of reactive arthritis. Disease-associated clones were CD8+ and fairly uncommon in peripheral blood. Blood from ankylosing spondylitis patients appeared to carry a characteristic roughly eight-variant TCR beta motif.

TCRdb re-called the 5' RACE reads with MiXCR, one entry per CDR3 protein. The sample lists around 890,000 distinct CDR3 sequences, 12% occurring once. CDR1 DFQATT and CDR2 SNEGSKA come from the germline V gene (reference sequence). The CDR3 extends over 15 amino acids. V shed 5 bases and J shed 2 bases, with 17 bases lying between them. This clonotype has at least ten counts. The antigen remains undetermined. Specimen: blood, either unsorted or a sorted T cell fraction (not recorded which). The V gene is TRBV20-1, the J gene TRBJ2-3, with D possibly being TRBD1 (6 bases). This TCR derives from a male donor with ankylosing spondylitis. CDR3 sequence: CSAGLDGGSTDTQYF. The CDR3 coding sequence is TGCAGTGCTGGCCTCGATGGGGGCTCCACAGATACGCAGTATTTT.